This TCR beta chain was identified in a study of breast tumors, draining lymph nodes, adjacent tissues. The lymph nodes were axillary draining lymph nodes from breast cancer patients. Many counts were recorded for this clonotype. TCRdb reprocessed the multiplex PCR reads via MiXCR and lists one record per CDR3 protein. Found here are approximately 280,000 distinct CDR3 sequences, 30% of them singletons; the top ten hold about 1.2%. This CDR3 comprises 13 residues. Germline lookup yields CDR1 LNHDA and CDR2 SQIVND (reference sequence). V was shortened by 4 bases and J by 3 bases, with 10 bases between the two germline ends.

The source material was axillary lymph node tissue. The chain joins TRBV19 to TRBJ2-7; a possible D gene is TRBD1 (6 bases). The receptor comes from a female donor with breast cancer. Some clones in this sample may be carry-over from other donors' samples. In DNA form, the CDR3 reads TGTGCCAGTAGTAGAACAGGGAACTACGAGCAGTACTTC. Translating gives CASSRTGNYEQYF.